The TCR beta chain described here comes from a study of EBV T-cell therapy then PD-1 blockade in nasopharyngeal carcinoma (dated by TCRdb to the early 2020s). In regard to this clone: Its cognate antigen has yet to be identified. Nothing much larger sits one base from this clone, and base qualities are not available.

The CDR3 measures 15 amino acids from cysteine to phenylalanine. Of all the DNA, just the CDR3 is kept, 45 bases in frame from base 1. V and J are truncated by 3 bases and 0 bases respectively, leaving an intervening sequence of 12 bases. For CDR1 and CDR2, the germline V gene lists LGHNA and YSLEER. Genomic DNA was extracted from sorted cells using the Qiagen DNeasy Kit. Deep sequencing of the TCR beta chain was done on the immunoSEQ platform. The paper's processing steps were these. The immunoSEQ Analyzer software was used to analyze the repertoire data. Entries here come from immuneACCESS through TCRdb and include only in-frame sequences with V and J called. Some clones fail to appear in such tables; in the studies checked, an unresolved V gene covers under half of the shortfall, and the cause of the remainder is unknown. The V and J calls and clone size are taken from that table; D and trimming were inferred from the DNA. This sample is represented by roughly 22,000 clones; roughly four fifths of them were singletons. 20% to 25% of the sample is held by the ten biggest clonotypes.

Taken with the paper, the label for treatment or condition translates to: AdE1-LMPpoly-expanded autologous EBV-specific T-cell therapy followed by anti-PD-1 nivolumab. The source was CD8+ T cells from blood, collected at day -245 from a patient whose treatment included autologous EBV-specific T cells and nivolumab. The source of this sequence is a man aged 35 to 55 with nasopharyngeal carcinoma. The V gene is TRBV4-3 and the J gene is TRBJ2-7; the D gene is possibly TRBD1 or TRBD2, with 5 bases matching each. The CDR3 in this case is CASSQAGTGSYEQYF. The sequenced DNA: TGCGCCAGCAGCCAGGCCGGGACGGGCTCCTACGAGCAGTACTTC.